The T cell receptor (beta chain) under discussion was sequenced for a study of cytomegalovirus exposure and HLA in healthy donors. Findings of the study overall: It was assumed in the presence/absence analyses that sequencing depth was roughly uniform across donors.

This clone appeared a few times. The antigen is undetermined. A multiplex PCR was run with 60 Vbeta primers and 13 Jbeta primers. Repertoires were generated with immunoSEQ multiplex PCR, while TCRdb's copy carries only in-frame clones and drops some. The sample carries fewer than 250,000 clones, roughly 80% recorded once. The CDR3 has 15 amino acids. V dropped 0 bases and J dropped 3 bases, with 10 bases sitting between them. Germline CDR1 is SGDLS and CDR2 is YYNGEE. The specimen was PBMCs. This chain joins TRBV9 and TRBJ2-1; D is possibly TRBD2 (6 bases). The receptor comes from a woman aged 18-30 years in good health and CMV-seronegative. DNA of the CDR3: TGTGCCAGCAGCGTAGATGCGGGATACTACAATGAGCAGTTCTTC. Its protein product is CASSVDAGYYNEQFF. The variable domain in full, completed from reference TRBV9 and TRBJ2-1, reads DSGVTQTPKHLITATGQRVTLRCSPRSGDLSVYWYQQSLDQGLQFLIQYYNGEERAKGNILERFSAQQFPDLHSELNLSSLELGDSALYFCASSVDAGYYNEQFFGPGTRLTVL.